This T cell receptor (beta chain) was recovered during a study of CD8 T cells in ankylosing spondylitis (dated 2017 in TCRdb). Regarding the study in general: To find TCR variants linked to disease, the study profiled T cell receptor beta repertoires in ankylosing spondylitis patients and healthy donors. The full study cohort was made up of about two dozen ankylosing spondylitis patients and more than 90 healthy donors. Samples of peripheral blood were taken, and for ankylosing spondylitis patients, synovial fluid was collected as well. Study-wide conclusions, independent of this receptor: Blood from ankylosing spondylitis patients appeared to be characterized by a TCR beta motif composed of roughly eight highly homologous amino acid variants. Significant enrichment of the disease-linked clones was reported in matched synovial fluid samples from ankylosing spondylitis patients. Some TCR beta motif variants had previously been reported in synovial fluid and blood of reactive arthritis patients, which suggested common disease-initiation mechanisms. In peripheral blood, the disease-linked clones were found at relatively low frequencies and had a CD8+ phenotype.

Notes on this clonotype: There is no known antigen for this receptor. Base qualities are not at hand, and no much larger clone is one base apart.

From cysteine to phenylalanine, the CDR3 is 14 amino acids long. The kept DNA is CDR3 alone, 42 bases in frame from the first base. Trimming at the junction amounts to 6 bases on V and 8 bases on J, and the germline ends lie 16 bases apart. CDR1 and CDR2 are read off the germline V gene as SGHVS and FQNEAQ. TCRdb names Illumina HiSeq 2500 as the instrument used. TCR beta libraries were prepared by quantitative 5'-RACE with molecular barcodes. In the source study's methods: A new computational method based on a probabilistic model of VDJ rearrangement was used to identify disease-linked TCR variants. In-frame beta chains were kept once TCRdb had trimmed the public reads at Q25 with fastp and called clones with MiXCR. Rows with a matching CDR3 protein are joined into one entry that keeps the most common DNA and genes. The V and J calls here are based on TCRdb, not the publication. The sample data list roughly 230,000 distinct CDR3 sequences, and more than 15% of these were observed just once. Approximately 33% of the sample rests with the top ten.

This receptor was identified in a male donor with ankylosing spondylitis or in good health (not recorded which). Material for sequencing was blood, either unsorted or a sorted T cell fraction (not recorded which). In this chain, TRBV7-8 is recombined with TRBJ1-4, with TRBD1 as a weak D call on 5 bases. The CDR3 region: CASRFGRWGEKLFF. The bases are TGTGCCAGCAGGTTCGGACGCTGGGGGGAAAAACTGTTTTTT.